This T cell receptor beta chain comes out of a study of shared clonotypes between healthy human individuals (dated by TCRdb to about 2020). Describing the broader study: The cohort included three men and a couple of women between 18 and 49 years of age. For each donor, CD4 naive and CD4 memory were each run on three plates, CD8 naive on two plates, and CD8 memory on one plate. To estimate repertoire size and how much clonotypes are shared between individuals, the study performed deep sequencing of blood TCR repertoires from roughly five healthy adults. Different laboratories and diverse techniques were used to prepare libraries and sequence TCR repertoires, to increase sequencing depth and limit assay-specific biases. Leukapheresis yielded between about 0.94 and 8.9 billion PBMCs per donor. Summary of the overall study and its limitations: Higher generation probabilities were observed for clonotypes shared by all four sorted-subset donors than for non-shared clonotypes. Only blood was sampled, and tissue TCR repertoires likely differ from those in blood. When a handful of donors were compared, the shared fraction of clonotypes was 5% to 6.5% for naive CD4, approximately 3.5% for naive CD8, roughly 2.5% for memory CD4, and 0.3% to 0.5% for memory CD8. Naive subsets generally had larger estimated clonotype richness than memory subsets did. The small number of donors limited the genetic and exposure-history diversity represented. Rarefaction of sorted-subset datasets indicated incomplete sequencing despite the large sequencing depth. Pairwise subsampling indicated that sequencing depth was expected to affect the degree of clonotype sharing among donors.

CD8 naive samples were obtained by positive selection for CCR7 among CD45RO-negative cells, yielding a CD45RA+CCR7+ population from which TemRA cells were excluded. The donors were healthy, HIV-negative adults with no recently reported acute infections or vaccinations. Every donor was a Caucasian adult living in Nashville, Tennessee, USA. After blood collection by leukapheresis, PBMCs were isolated using Ficoll-Histopaque density gradient centrifugation and then cryopreserved in the vapor phase of liquid nitrogen. Analytical flow cytometry was used to check the purity and quantity of every magnetically sorted T cell population. Each sorted fraction had its genomic DNA isolated and then quantified by UV absorbance on a Nanodrop 2000c. V is cut back by 1 base and J by 3 bases, with 5 bases in the junction unmatched. Based on the germline V gene (reference sequence), the CDR1 and CDR2 sequences are MNHEY and SMNVEV. The CDR3, from cysteine to phenylalanine, totals 16 residues. The entry retains the CDR3 DNA only, 48 bases that are in frame from base 1.

Using the deep immunoSEQ assay, TCR CDR3 regions were amplified from genomic DNA by multiplex PCR. Extracted genomic DNA from each cell subset was distributed evenly across all wells of several immunoSEQ 96-well plates, and each plate was treated as a replicate. Each replicate PCR for sorted subsets received about 0.2 ug genomic DNA, equal to 28,000 or so T cell genomes. Purified libraries were measured with a Qubit 3.0 fluorometer, size-checked on a Bioanalyzer 2100, and measured again with the KAPA Library Quantification kit. A separate single-read 150-cycle Illumina NextSeq 550 flow cell was used to sequence each immunoSEQ 96-well plate. The paper's processing steps were these. The immunoSEQ output contained only junctional sequences without quality scores, so filtering could not match that applied to full-length reads. Sequences were annotated with PyIR, a Python wrapper for IgBLAST v1.9, and V/J genes and CDR3 were assigned using IMGT germline references. Any read was removed if the V/J assignment was weak (E-value above 1e-6), the CDR3 was missing, or the read contained stop codons, out-of-frame junctions, or ambiguous translated residues. V3J clonotypes were defined as sequences sharing an identical inferred V gene, J gene, and CDR3 amino acid sequence. The percentage overlap between two repertoires was calculated by dividing the number of shared unique clonotypes by the size of the smaller repertoire. Three approaches were used to assess repertoire richness: RTK rarefaction, the Chao1 estimator, and Recon v2.1 estimates of unobserved clonotypes. For all TCRbeta clonotypes obtained by the gDNA method from a few donors, generation probabilities were computed with OLGA. Drawn from immuneACCESS, this table holds only the in-frame rearrangements with V and J called that TCRdb kept. Clones are partly lost; checked studies trace under half to an unresolved V gene and leave the rest unexplained. The DNA gave D and trimming, while V, J and clone size come from that table. Present in this sample are about 600,000 clones, 95% to 96% of which were seen just once. The ten top clones hold roughly 0.1% of the sample.

Note on this clone: The antigen this receptor binds is unknown. Base-call qualities are not available, and no considerably larger clone is one nucleotide away.

The V and J segments used are TRBV27 and TRBJ1-5; 8 central nucleotides agree with TRBD1. The specimen was naive CD8+ T cells sorted from blood. This specimen's cell subset or site label, interpreted: CD45RA+CCR7+. The clonotype was recovered from a woman in her twenties or thirties in good health. The DNA sequence is as follows: TGTGCCAGCAGTTTATATTGGACAGGGTCCAATCAGCCCCAGCATTTT. Its coded protein is CASSLYWTGSNQPQHF.